Listed here are 2 T cell receptor beta chains from one sample, sequenced in a study of metastatic and nonmetastatic thyroid tumors. No treatment had been given to any patient before thyroid surgery. TCRdb re-clonotyped the PCR reads via MiXCR. Among tens of thousands of clones listed, around 15% were seen once. The sample was blood. The receptor set was obtained from a male donor with papillary thyroid cancer or a benign thyroid nodule (not recorded which). Some clones in this sample may be carry-over from other donors' samples.

By share of the sample, this clone is medium-sized. This chain uses TRBV20-1 with TRBJ2-7, with TRBD2 identical over 10 bases. The CDR3 has 17 amino acids. Losses at the gene ends were 3 bases for V and 0 bases for J; bases not matched to a gene: 11. CDR1 is DFQATT and CDR2 is SNEGSKA in the germline V gene (reference sequence). The CDR3 DNA follows: TGCAGTGCTAGTCGACCTAGCGGGGGTAGTACCTCCTACGAGCAGTACTTC. Amino acid sequence: CSASRPSGGSTSYEQYF.

This clone was seen many times. V is TRBV11-1 and J is TRBJ2-7; D possibly corresponds to TRBD2 (5 bases). This CDR3 has 16 amino acids. CDR1 and CDR2 from the germline V gene are SGHAT and FQDESV (reference sequence). V lost 2 bases to trimming and J lost 0 bases, with 14 bases between them. The DNA for the CDR3 is TGTGCCAGCAGCTTAAGTCCGGGAATCTCCTCCTACGAGCAGTACTTC. Protein: CASSLSPGISSYEQYF.